This record looks at one T cell receptor beta chain sequence and its context. It has no known antigen specificity. One end of the junction does not line up with germline, which may come from a read error. Libraries were made using the immunoSEQ multiplex PCR assay. For the multiplex PCR, a mixture combining 60 forward primers for TCR Vbeta segments and 13 reverse primers for TCR Jbeta segments was used. The CDR3 region of rearranged TCR beta genes was amplified from genomic DNA with a multiplex PCR assay. The Illumina HiSeq System was used to sequence the amplified TCR beta libraries as 87-base-pair reads. Per the source publication's procedure: Across the 666 repertoires, a later analysis counted roughly 84 million unique TCR beta chains, 9.5 million to 12 million of which were shared by at least two donors. A nearest-neighbor algorithm error-corrected the raw reads and collapsed the reads into unique sequences, merging closely related sequences to remove PCR and sequencing errors. To assign V, D and J gene segments, CDR3 sequences were aligned to IMGT reference sequences. For a sequence to be retained, at least a six-nucleotide match to both a V gene segment and a J gene segment was required. A rearrangement was called productive if the CDR3 had no stop codons and remained in frame with V and J, and every other rearrangement was called non-productive. CDR3 was defined by IMGT convention, running from the second conserved V-encoded cysteine to the conserved J-encoded phenylalanine. The earlier analysis of some 550 of the donors excluded any sequence lacking an unambiguous match to a single V gene segment. An earlier analysis of around 600 of the donors classified V segments as functional when productive rearrangements were above 56.7% and as segregating when the standard deviation between donors was above 5%. A statistical classification framework was built to diagnose cytomegalovirus status from the catalog of TCR beta chain sequences. In a later analysis, TCR nucleotide sequences were compared against IMGT/GENE-DB human TR gene sequences so that V and J genes could be assigned. In a later analysis, CDR3 sequences and most-parsimonious VDJ recombination scenarios were assigned using the TCRdist pipeline. A later analysis defined each TCR beta chain by its CDR3 amino acid sequence plus V-gene family, and excluded reads lacking a unique V-gene family. A later analysis removed 500 to 600 highly shared, low-generation-probability nucleotide sequences to deal with suspected cross-contamination and a sequencing artifact. For each public chain, a later analysis derived a clonal expansion index from normalized ranks of inferred template counts within each repertoire. In a later analysis, generation probabilities were computed with a VDJ recombination model fitted to out-of-frame rearrangements, and the resulting probabilities were checked against IGoR. In a later analysis, hypergeometric tests were used to score TCR-TCR, TCR-HLA and TCR-CMV co-occurrence, with a repertoire-size bias correction applied to TCR pairs. In a later analysis, false discovery rates were estimated by permuting HLA or CMV assignments 20 times. In a later analysis, co-occurring TCRs were grouped with DBSCAN, and TCRdist sequence similarity was added when clustering was performed within HLA-allele-positive subsets. Repertoires with fewer than 30,000 or more than 120,000 public chains, plus five repertoires with anomalous nucleotide sharing, were excluded from co-occurrence clustering. What TCRdb holds here is the immuneACCESS table cut down to in-frame rearrangements. Part of the clones is not present; checked against another copy, under half of the missing clones reflect an unresolved V gene, and the others are unexplained. V, J and clone size are taken as reported in that table, and D and trimming were inferred from the DNA itself. The sample records roughly 170,000 clones, 80% of which are singletons. 0.6% to 0.7% of the sample lies in the top ten.

The germline V gene (reference sequence) specifies SSHAT as CDR1 and FNYEAQ as CDR2. Reading from cysteine to phenylalanine, the CDR3 counts 15 amino acids. Solely the CDR3 DNA is kept, with 45 bases framed from the first base. The cohort consisted of 670 or so healthy bone marrow donors. Cohort members were all nominally healthy when sampled, although unrecorded immune exposures were likely present. The donor was CMV seronegative and was included in the group of under 450 seronegative cohort members. A peripheral blood sample was provided by each donor, and peripheral blood mononuclear cells were used for TCR beta sequencing. The Qiagen DNeasy Blood Extraction Kit was used to extract genomic DNA from the blood cell samples. This sample is part of a study of cytomegalovirus exposure and HLA in healthy donors (dated by TCRdb to about 2017). Regarding the study in general: According to an earlier analysis of 587 of the donors, about 180 million T cells yielded 117 million unique TCR beta sequences and about 300 Gb of sequence data. In a later genetic analysis, genome-wide SNP genotypes for about three fifths of the 666 donors were used, and that subset was treated as a discovery cohort. The number of typed donors differed by locus: about 629-630 for A, B, C, DRB1 and DQB1; 522 for DQA1; roughly 600 for DPA1; and some 430 for DPB1. The study combined high-throughput TCR immunosequencing, statistical association of individual TCRs with disease status, and machine learning to predict cytomegalovirus infection status. All discovery cohort repertoires had been generated using a single sequencing platform. The study profiled the T cell repertoires of around 700 subjects by immunosequencing and related them to cytomegalovirus serostatus. A later analysis re-analyzed previously published TCR beta repertoires from about 730 donors and added high-resolution HLA genotyping to study TCR occurrence patterns. In an earlier analysis of around 540 of the donors, high-throughput TCR beta sequencing was used to judge whether each TCR beta V gene segment behaved as functional or pseudogenic. The study was designed to test whether signatures of past pathogen exposure could be identified by cataloging public T cell receptors. Of the 350 to 450 genotyped donors, around 81% fell in the genetic ancestry cluster associated with self-reported Caucasian donors. A few DR-DQ haplotypes were treated as single units for association and clustering because of strong linkage in the cohort. HLA typing included class I and class II loci at four-digit resolution. The later analysis used no new phenotypic data to find candidate immune exposures, relying instead on TCR beta sequences and their occurrence across donors. Along with the approximately 650-subject first cohort, a separate validation cohort of approximately 110 different subjects was used. Donor age, sex, ethnicity and CMV serostatus were compiled alongside the repertoire data. About 300 gigabases of sequencing data and tens of millions of unique TCR sequences were included in an early release covering roughly 700 HLA-typed donors. Among about 370 genotyped donors of the cohort, an average of around 250,000 unique TCR beta nucleotide sequences was sequenced per donor, of which approximately 18% were non-productive. Overall study results and their limits: In a later analysis, the rate of TCR association differed among HLA loci, with DRB1 alleles having the most associated TCRs and HLA-C alleles having the fewest. The classifier was reported to diagnose cytomegalovirus status with high specificity and sensitivity in both the original cohort and the validation cohort. A group of highly shared sequence variants was considered likely to be a technical artifact of the sequencing pipeline. According to the authors, the approach could potentially be generalized to other disease states and immunological phenotypes. Across donors, most TCR sequences were observed very rarely, whereas some public TCRs were present in many individuals. The study listed approximately 160 TCR beta chains as associated with cytomegalovirus. Correlated functional status among segregating V segments might reflect linkage disequilibrium, but an unknown experimental factor could not be ruled out. According to a later analysis, parvovirus B19, influenza, CMV and Epstein-Barr virus appeared linked to several top co-occurrence clusters. Because counts were too low, about 18 rarely observed V segments, including chromosome 9 orphons, were excluded from the earlier analysis of under 650 of the donors. CMV serostatus was the only immune exposure information available for the cohort. In vitro tests confirmed that a few of the cytomegalovirus-associated TCR beta chains recognize cytomegalovirus antigens. A later genetic analysis reported fewer N-insertions in productive TCRs among donors in an Asian-associated ancestry cluster than the roughly 690-donor mean. Compared with equally common non-associated chains, HLA-associated TCR beta chains in a later analysis were more clonally expanded and had lower generation probabilities. HLA typing was unavailable for some donors at each locus, so association tests used only the typed subset. A further reported finding was that TCR beta sequences accurately predicted the HLA-A and HLA-B alleles for most subjects in the first cohort. An earlier analysis of some 560 of the donors showed that most TCR beta V segments appeared in productive rearrangements either about 87% or about 30% of the time, which broadly matched IMGT annotations. In a later analysis, most CMV-associated TCR beta chains were found to appear HLA-restricted, with HLA associations seemingly driven largely by CMV exposure. Some IMGT-functional V segments, including TRBV6-2 and TRBV6-3, could not be told apart with the 87-base-pair reads, so those segments were excluded. Strong co-occurrence of HLA alleles, especially DR and DQ, made assigning TCR associations to individual alleles difficult. In a later analysis, 15,000 to 20,000 TCR beta sequences were associated with specific HLA alleles at a false discovery rate of 0.05. Roughly uniform sequencing depth across donors was assumed in presence/absence analyses, although this assumption may not hold. A later genetic analysis associated a missense DCLRE1C variant with V-gene and J-gene trimming of TCR beta chains, and an independent cohort replicated the association. Only TCR beta chains were sequenced in this cohort, and the absence of alpha or paired-chain data limited detectable features.

Sequencing used PBMCs. The receptor was isolated from a boy younger than 18 in good health and CMV-seronegative. The sequence joins TRBV7-7 to TRBJ2-5; 9 central nucleotides agree with TRBD2. The CDR3 amino acid sequence is: CASSLGLAGLETQYF. The DNA sequence follows: TGTGCTAGCAGCTTGGGTCTAGCGGGATTAGAGACCCAGTACTTC.